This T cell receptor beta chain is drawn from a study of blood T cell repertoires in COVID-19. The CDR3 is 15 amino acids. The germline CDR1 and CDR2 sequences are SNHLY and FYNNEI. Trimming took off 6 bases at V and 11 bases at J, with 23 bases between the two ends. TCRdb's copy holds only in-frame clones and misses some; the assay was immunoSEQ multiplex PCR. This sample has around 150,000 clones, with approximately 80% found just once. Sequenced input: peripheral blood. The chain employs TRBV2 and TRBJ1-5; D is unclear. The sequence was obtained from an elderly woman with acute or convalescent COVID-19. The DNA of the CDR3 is TGTGCCAGCAGCCTTAAGGGAGTTCTCCCGGCGTCCCAGCATTTT. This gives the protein CASSLKGVLPASQHF.